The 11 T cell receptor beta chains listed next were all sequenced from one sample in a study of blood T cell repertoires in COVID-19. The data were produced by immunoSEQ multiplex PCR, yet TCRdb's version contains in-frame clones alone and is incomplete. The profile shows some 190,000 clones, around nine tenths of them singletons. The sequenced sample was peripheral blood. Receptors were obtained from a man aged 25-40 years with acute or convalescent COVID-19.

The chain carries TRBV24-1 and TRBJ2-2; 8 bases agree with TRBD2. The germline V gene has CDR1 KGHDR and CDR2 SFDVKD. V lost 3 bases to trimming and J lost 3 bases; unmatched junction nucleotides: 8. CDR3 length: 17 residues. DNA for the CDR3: TGTGCCACCAGTGATCCCGCCGGGAGGGGCGACACCGGGGAGCTGTTTTTT. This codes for CATSDPAGRGDTGELFF.

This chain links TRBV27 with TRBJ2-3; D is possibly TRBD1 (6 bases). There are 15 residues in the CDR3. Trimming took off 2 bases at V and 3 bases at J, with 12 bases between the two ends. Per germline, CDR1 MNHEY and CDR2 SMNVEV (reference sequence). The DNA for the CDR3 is TGTGCCAGCAGTTTACAGGGGTGGAGGACAGATACGCAGTATTTT. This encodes CASSLQGWRTDTQYF.

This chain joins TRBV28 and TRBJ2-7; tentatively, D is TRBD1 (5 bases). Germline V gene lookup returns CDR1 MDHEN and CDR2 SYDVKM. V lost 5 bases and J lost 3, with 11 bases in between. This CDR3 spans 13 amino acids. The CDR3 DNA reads TGTGCCAGCAGTCTAGGGGCAGTCTACGAGCAGTACTTC. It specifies CASSLGAVYEQYF.

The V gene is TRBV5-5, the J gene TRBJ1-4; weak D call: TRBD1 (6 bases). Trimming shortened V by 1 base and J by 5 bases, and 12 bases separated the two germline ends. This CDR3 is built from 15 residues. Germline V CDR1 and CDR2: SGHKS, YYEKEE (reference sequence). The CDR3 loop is CASSLRGAPNEKLFF. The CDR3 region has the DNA TGTGCCAGCAGCTTGCGGGGGGCACCGAATGAAAAACTGTTTTTT.

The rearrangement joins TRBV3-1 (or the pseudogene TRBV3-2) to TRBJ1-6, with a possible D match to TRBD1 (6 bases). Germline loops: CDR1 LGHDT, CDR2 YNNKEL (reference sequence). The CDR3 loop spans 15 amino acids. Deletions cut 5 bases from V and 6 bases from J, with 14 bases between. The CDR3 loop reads CASSERQVSNSPLHF. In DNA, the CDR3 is TGTGCCAGCAGCGAACGACAGGTTTCTAATTCACCCCTCCACTTT.

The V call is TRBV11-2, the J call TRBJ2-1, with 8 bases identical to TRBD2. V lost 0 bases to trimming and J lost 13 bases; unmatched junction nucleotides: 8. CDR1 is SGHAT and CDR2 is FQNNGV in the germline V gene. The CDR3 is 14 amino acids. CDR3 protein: CASSLDIAGGPQFF. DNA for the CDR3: TGTGCCAGCAGCTTAGATATCGCGGGAGGACCCCAGTTCTTC.

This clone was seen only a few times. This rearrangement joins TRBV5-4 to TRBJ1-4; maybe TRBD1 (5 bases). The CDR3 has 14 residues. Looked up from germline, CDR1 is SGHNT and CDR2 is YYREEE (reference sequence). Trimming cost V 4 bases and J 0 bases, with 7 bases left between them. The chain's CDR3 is CASSPTATNEKLFF. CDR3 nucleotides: TGTGCCAGCAGCCCGACAGCAACTAATGAAAAACTGTTTTTT. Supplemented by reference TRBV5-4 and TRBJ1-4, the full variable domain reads ETGVTQSPTHLIKTRGQQVTLRCSSQSGHNTVSWYQQALGQGPQFIFQYYREEENGRGNFPPRFSGLQFPNYSSELNVNALELDDSALYLCASSPTATNEKLFFGSGTQLSVL.

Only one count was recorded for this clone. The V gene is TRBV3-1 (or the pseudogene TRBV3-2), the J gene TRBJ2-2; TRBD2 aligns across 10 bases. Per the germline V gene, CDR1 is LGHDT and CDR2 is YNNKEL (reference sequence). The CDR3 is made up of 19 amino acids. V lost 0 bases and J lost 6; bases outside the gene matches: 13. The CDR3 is CASSQDLGGLAGVAGELFF. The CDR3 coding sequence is TGTGCCAGCAGCCAAGATTTAGGCGGCCTAGCGGGAGTAGCCGGGGAGCTGTTTTTT.

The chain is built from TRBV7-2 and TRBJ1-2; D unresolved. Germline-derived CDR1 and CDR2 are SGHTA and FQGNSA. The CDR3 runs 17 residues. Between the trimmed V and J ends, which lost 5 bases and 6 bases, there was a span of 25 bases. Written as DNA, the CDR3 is TGTGCCAGCAGCCCATGGGTGGGATTAGGCCGGGGAAATGGCTACACCTTC. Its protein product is CASSPWVGLGRGNGYTF.

CDR3 nucleotide sequence: TGTGCCAGCGCCTCGGGGGATACGCAGTATTTT. Translation gives CASASGDTQYF. The V call is TRBV9, the J call TRBJ2-3; D is possibly TRBD2 (5 bases). V lost 7 bases, J lost 6 bases, and 9 bases lay in between. The length of the CDR3 is 11 residues. Germline values: CDR1 SGDLS, CDR2 YYNGEE.

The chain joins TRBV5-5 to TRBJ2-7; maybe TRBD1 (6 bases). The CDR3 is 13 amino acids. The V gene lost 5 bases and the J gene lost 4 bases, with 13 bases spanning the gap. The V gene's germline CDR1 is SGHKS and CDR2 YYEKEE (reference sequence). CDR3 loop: CASRLGQGYEQYF. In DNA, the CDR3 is TGTGCCAGCAGGCTCGGGCAGGGGTACGAGCAGTACTTC.